Shown below are 27 T cell receptor beta chains from a single sample sequenced in a study of T cells in women clearing cervical HPV infection. Clones were read by immunoSEQ multiplex PCR, and TCRdb kept only the in-frame ones, dropping some. This sample's table has some 20,000 clones. Sequencing input: blood buffy coat. Receptor source: a woman between 18 and 70 years old with a cervical HPV16 infection that either progressed to CIN3+ or cleared (not recorded which).

Note on this clone: The read comes to an end 3 residues before the CDR3 does, leaving the germline J gene to fill in the end. The chain couples TRBV15 to TRBJ1-3, with D maybe TRBD1 (5 bases). Germline V gene lookup returns CDR1 LNHNV and CDR2 YYDKDF (reference sequence). V lost 0 bases, J lost 2 bases, and 8 bases lay in between. This CDR3 has 15 residues. CDR3 in amino acids: CATSREGGAGNTIYF. The CDR3 bases that were read are TGTGCCACCAGCAGAGAGGGGGGTGCTGGAAACACC.

In regard to this clone: The read terminates 3 residues before the CDR3 end, so the remaining end is supplied by the germline J gene. The gene calls are TRBV19 and TRBJ1-2; D might be TRBD1 (6 bases). The CDR3 covers 14 residues. Germline V gives CDR1 LNHDA, CDR2 SQIVND (reference sequence). CDR3 DNA (partial): TGTGCCAGTAGTATAGATCCAAGGACAGATACC. Translation: CASSIDPRTDT. The whole CDR3 sequence reads CASSIDPRTDTYTF.

As concerns this clone: The read ends 3 residues before the CDR3 terminus; that terminus is restored from the germline J gene. This chain uses TRBV19 with TRBJ2-2, with 9 bases aligning to TRBD2. This CDR3 comprises 17 residues. The V and J ends lost 4 bases and 5 bases, in that order; junction bases with no gene match: 11. Germline V gene lookup returns CDR1 LNHDA and CDR2 SQIVND (reference sequence). Partial CDR3 DNA: TGTGCCAGTAGTACCCAATTAGCGGGAGTGAGTACCGGGGAG. Encoded protein: CASSTQLAGVSTGE. The full CDR3 protein reads CASSTQLAGVSTGELFF.

As regards this clone: The CDR3 extends 3 residues past the end of the read, so its final part is completed from the germline J gene. The chain combines TRBV20-1 with TRBJ2-5; TRBD1 agrees at 8 bases. J lost 4 bases, V lost 3 bases, and 10 bases had no gene match. CDR3 length: 15 residues. Looked up from germline, CDR1 is DFQATT and CDR2 is SNEGSKA (reference sequence). The sequenced CDR3 bases are TGCAGTGCTAGCCGGACAGGGTTTGAGGGAGAGACC. Protein product: CSASRTGFEGET. The CDR3 in full is CSASRTGFEGETQYF.

A note on this clone: One end of the junction does not line up with germline, which may come from a read error. Partial CDR3 DNA: TGCGCCAGCAGCCAAGGGCGGGAGCGCGAGACC. It codes for CASSQGRERET. The whole CDR3 protein reads CASSQGRERETQYF. The chain joins TRBV4-2 to TRBJ2-5; 7 bases line up with TRBD2. Read data end 3 residues before the CDR3 end; the end is taken from the germline J gene. CDR3 length equals 14 residues. CDR1 LGHNA and CDR2 YNFKEQ come from the germline V gene.

Comments on this clone: The read finishes 3 residues shy of the CDR3 end, and the germline J gene is used to complete it. Other DNA sequences in the sample encode the same CDR3. The chain is built from TRBV18 and TRBJ1-3, with D possibly TRBD1 on 6 matching bases. V lost 6 bases and J lost 0, with 12 bases in between. The V gene's germline CDR1 is KGHSH and CDR2 LQKENI. The CDR3 length is 15 residues. The CDR3 is CASSLGQSSGNTIYF. The CDR3 bases that were read are TGTGCCAGCTCCCTAGGACAGTCCTCTGGAAACACC.

About this clone: The read is 3 residues too short to cover the CDR3 end, so that end is filled in from the germline J gene. V gene TRBV20-1 combines with J gene TRBJ1-6; TRBD1 agrees at 9 bases. The CDR3 contains 13 residues. Germline V CDR1 and CDR2: DFQATT, SNEGSKA (reference sequence). Trimming removed 3 bases from V and 10 bases from J; junction bases left unmatched: 4. Here the CDR3 reads CSASRQGDSPLHF. The sequenced part of the CDR3 DNA is TGCAGTGCTAGTAGACAGGGGGACTCACCC.

A remark on this clone: The sequence runs out 3 residues before the end of the CDR3; the remainder is reconstructed from the germline J gene. The chain uses TRBV10-3 and TRBJ2-3; TRBD2 is a possible D gene (6 bases). The CDR3 loop spans 11 amino acids. Germline CDR1 and CDR2: ENHRY and SYGVKD. Incomplete CDR3 DNA: TGTGCCGTCGGGACGGGGGAGACG. It is translated as CAVGTGET. The complete CDR3 sequence is CAVGTGETQYF.

Comment on this clone: The read terminates 3 residues before the CDR3 end, so the remaining end is supplied by the germline J gene. This rearrangement joins TRBV7-2 to TRBJ2-5; 7 positions agree with TRBD2. CDR1 is SGHTA and CDR2 is FQGNSA in the germline V gene. CDR3 length: 14 residues. The ends lost 3 bases at V and 5 bases at J; junction bases unmatched: 6. CDR3 amino acids: CASSFGLGGETQYF. Incomplete CDR3 DNA: TGTGCCAGCAGCTTCGGACTGGGAGGGGAGACC.

On this clone itself: The DNA ends 3 residues before the CDR3 does, and the rest of the CDR3 is filled in from the germline J gene. The chain joins TRBV2 to TRBJ2-2; weak D call: TRBD2 (6 bases). CDR3 length: 14 amino acids. Germline CDR1 is SNHLY and CDR2 is FYNNEI. V was clipped by 8 bases and J by 3 bases, with 13 bases between them. CDR3 residues: CASSRLGYTGELFF. The CDR3 DNA, read in part, is TGTGCCAGCTCCCGACTAGGCTACACCGGGGAG.

Turning to this clone: The CDR3 extends 3 residues past the end of the read, so its final part is completed from the germline J gene. The chain combines TRBV20-1 with TRBJ2-7; 8 bases map to TRBD1. The CDR3 totals 14 residues. V trimming: 6 bases; J trimming: 3 bases; junction bases outside the gene matches: 10. CDR1 is DFQATT and CDR2 is SNEGSKA in the germline V gene (reference sequence). CDR3 sequence reads: CSAPAGGFSYEQYF. CDR3 bases read: TGCAGTGCGCCCGCAGGGGGCTTTAGCTACGAG.

On this clone: The DNA ends 3 residues before the CDR3 does, and the rest of the CDR3 is filled in from the germline J gene. The V gene is TRBV2, the J gene TRBJ2-1; a weak D match, TRBD1 (5 bases). This CDR3 has 13 amino acids. Germline V lookup: CDR1 SNHLY, CDR2 FYNNEI. V lost 6 bases to trimming and J lost 5 bases, with 11 bases between them. This CDR3 reads CASRDTGNNEQFF. The covered CDR3 bases are TGTGCCAGCAGGGACACAGGAAACAATGAG.

Comment on this clone: The CDR3 goes on 3 residues after the read ends, and that part is filled in from the germline J gene. The chain recombines TRBV19 with TRBJ2-2; D may be TRBD1 (5 bases). From germline, CDR1 is LNHDA and CDR2 SQIVND (reference sequence). This CDR3 contains 15 residues. The CDR3 sequence is CASSTAGSGANVLFF. CDR3 DNA (partial): TGTGCCAGTAGTACTGCAGGGTCTGGGGCCAACGTG.

A word on this clone: The read ends 3 residues before the CDR3 terminus; that terminus is restored from the germline J gene. The chain recombines TRBV7-2 with TRBJ1-2; TRBD1 is a possible D gene (6 bases). Germline V gene sequence: CDR1 SGHTA, CDR2 FQGNSA. The length of the CDR3 is 14 residues. CDR3 protein: CASSFRGRADTYTF. CDR3 DNA, as far as it was read: TGTGCCAGCAGCTTTAGGGGGAGAGCAGATACC. Supplemented by reference TRBV7-2 and TRBJ1-2, the full variable domain reads GAGVSQSPSNKVTEKGKDVELRCDPISGHTALYWYRQSLGQGLEFLIYFQGNSAPDKSGLPSDRFSAERTGGSVSTLTIQRTQQEDSAVYLCASSFRGRADTYTFGSGTRLTVV.

In the case of this clone: The read finishes 3 residues shy of the CDR3 end, and the germline J gene is used to complete it. The chain has TRBV7-8 and TRBJ1-2; D is unresolved. From germline, CDR1 is SGHVS and CDR2 FQNEAQ. This CDR3 comprises 12 residues. The chain's CDR3 is CASSPLGIDYTF. The CDR3 DNA, read in part, is TGTGCCAGCAGCCCCCTAGGAATCGAC.

Turning to this clone: The sequenced fragment ends 3 residues before the CDR3 boundary, so the rest is inferred from the germline J gene. The V call is TRBV5-8, the J call TRBJ1-5; no definite D call. Germline V gene lookup returns CDR1 SGHTS and CDR2 YDEGEE. This CDR3 is 14 amino acids long. The ends were cut back, 1 base at V and 0 bases at J, with 5 bases in the middle. The sequenced CDR3 bases are TGTGCCAGCAGCTTGTTACATAGCAATCAGCCC. Translating gives CASSLLHSNQP. The whole CDR3 sequence reads CASSLLHSNQPQHF. Full variable domain (outside the CDR3, taken from reference TRBV5-8 and TRBJ1-5): EAGVTQSPTHLIKTRGQQATLRCSPISGHTSVYWYQQALGLGLQFLLWYDEGEERNRGNFPPRFSGRQFPNYSSELNVNALELEDSALYLCASSLLHSNQPQHFGDGTRLSIL.

On this clone itself: The read comes to an end 3 residues before the CDR3 does, leaving the germline J gene to fill in the end. The chain employs TRBV7-9 and TRBJ2-2, with a weak D call TRBD2 (5 bases). CDR1 is SEHNR and CDR2 is FQNEAQ in the germline V gene (reference sequence). The length of the CDR3 is 15 residues. Here the CDR3 reads CASSLLYGENEKLFF. The sequenced CDR3 bases are TGTGCCAGCAGCTTATTATACGGGGAAAATGAAAAG.

Worth noting for this clone: The read ends 3 residues early relative to the CDR3; the germline J gene fills the gap. This chain connects TRBV19 to TRBJ2-2; 10 nucleotides agree with TRBD2. The CDR3 has 17 residues. The trim removed 3 bases at V and 7 bases at J, leaving 11 bases unmatched. CDR1 is LNHDA, CDR2 SQIVND, per germline (reference sequence). The sequenced part of the CDR3 DNA is TGTGCCAGTAGTATCCCGGCTAGCGGGAGTGGTGGCGGGGAG. Translation gives CASSIPASGSGGGE. The entire CDR3 protein is CASSIPASGSGGGELFF.

Details on this clone: With the read ending 3 residues before the CDR3 end, the germline J gene is used to fill in that end. The V call is TRBV2, the J call TRBJ1-2, with a tentative D call TRBD1 (5 bases). The CDR3 loop spans 11 amino acids. Germline loops: CDR1 SNHLY, CDR2 FYNNEI. CDR3 in amino acids: CASSRVYDYTF. The part of the CDR3 DNA that was read is TGTGCCAGCAGCAGGGTCTACGAC.

A note on this clone: Read sequence stops 3 residues before the CDR3 end, and the germline J gene provides the missing end. The rearrangement uses TRBV7-7 and TRBJ2-5; 11 bases line up with TRBD2. The CDR3 covers 16 residues. After removal of 1 base from V and 2 bases from J, the junction contained 3 bases not matched to a gene. Germline CDR1 reads SSHAT; CDR2 reads FNYEAQ (reference sequence). The CDR3 reads CASSLGTSGSQETQYF. The covered CDR3 bases are TGTGCCAGCAGCTTAGGTACTAGCGGGAGTCAAGAGACC.

Concerning this clone: The read comes to an end 3 residues before the CDR3 does, leaving the germline J gene to fill in the end. The chain joins TRBV7-2 to TRBJ1-6; tentative D call: TRBD1 (6 bases). The CDR3 contains 14 residues. CDR1 and CDR2 from the germline V gene are SGHTA and FQGNSA. V was pared by 0 bases and J by 8 bases, with 8 bases between. Incomplete CDR3 DNA: TGTGCCAGCAGCTTAGCGCCAGGGGATTCACCC. Translating gives CASSLAPGDSP. The whole CDR3 is CASSLAPGDSPLHF.

To note about this clone: The read terminates 3 residues before the CDR3 end, so the remaining end is supplied by the germline J gene. In the same sample, other DNA sequences code for this CDR3. The chain recombines TRBV19 with TRBJ1-3; 8 bases align to TRBD1. Per the germline V gene, CDR1 is LNHDA and CDR2 is SQIVND (reference sequence). This CDR3 has 14 amino acids. V shed 7 bases, J shed 2 bases, and the junction held 4 bases outside the gene matches. CDR3 protein: CASIRTGPGNTIYF. The sequenced part of the CDR3 DNA is TGTGCCAGTATTCGGACAGGGCCTGGAAACACC.

Of note for this clone: The CDR3 extends 3 residues past the end of the read, so its final part is completed from the germline J gene. The chain couples TRBV13 to TRBJ2-7; 11 bases agree with TRBD2. CDR1 is PRHDT and CDR2 is FYEKMQ in the germline V gene (reference sequence). The CDR3 spans 16 residues. V lost 0 bases to trimming and J lost 3 bases; unmatched junction nucleotides: 4. Partial CDR3 DNA: TGTGCCAGCAGCTTAGGACTAGCGGGAGCAGGCTACGAG. Translation: CASSLGLAGAGYE. The whole CDR3 sequence reads CASSLGLAGAGYEQYF.

In the case of this clone: The read ends 3 residues before the CDR3 terminus; that terminus is restored from the germline J gene. V is TRBV7-9 and J is TRBJ1-5; weak D call: TRBD1 (5 bases). This CDR3 contains 14 residues. Germline loops: CDR1 SEHNR, CDR2 FQNEAQ (reference sequence). V lost 5 bases and J lost 0, with 8 bases in between. CDR3 sequence reads: CASSPGYSNQPQHF. The sequenced part of the CDR3 DNA is TGTGCCAGCAGCCCAGGGTATAGCAATCAGCCC.

As regards this clone: The read finishes 3 residues shy of the CDR3 end, and the germline J gene is used to complete it. The chain carries TRBV19 and TRBJ1-2; the D is unclear. Germline V gene sequence: CDR1 LNHDA, CDR2 SQIVND (reference sequence). The CDR3 has 17 residues. The CDR3 reads CASSIVSSSGGRNDYTF. The CDR3 DNA, read in part, is TGTGCCAGTAGTATAGTTTCTTCTAGCGGAGGCCGCAATGAC.

As concerns this clone: The read terminates 3 residues before the CDR3 end, so the remaining end is supplied by the germline J gene. This rearrangement joins TRBV4-1 to TRBJ2-1; TRBD2 aligns across 14 bases. Germline-derived CDR1 and CDR2 are MGHRA and YSYEKL. CDR3 length equals 17 residues. Trimming cost V 5 bases and J 1 base; bases outside gene matches: 4. CDR3 DNA, as far as it was read: TGCGCCAGCAGCGCCAGACTAGCGGGAGGGTCCTACAATGAG. Amino acids: CASSARLAGGSYNE. The whole CDR3 protein is CASSARLAGGSYNEQFF.

A remark on this clone: With the read ending 3 residues before the CDR3 end, the germline J gene is used to fill in that end. The rearrangement links TRBV5-1 to TRBJ1-1; perhaps TRBD1 as D (5 bases). Looked up from germline, CDR1 is SGHRS and CDR2 is YFSETQ. V lost 5 bases and J lost 1, with 21 bases in between. There are 17 residues in the CDR3. The CDR3 bases that were read are TGCGCCAGCAGTTTGAGAGTCCAGGGAAAAAGGAACACTGAA. It is translated as CASSLRVQGKRNTE. The complete CDR3 sequence is CASSLRVQGKRNTEAFF.